This paragraph covers one TCR beta chain sequence. The entry originates in a study of T cells in Graves' hyperthyroidism and ophthalmopathy. Germline CDR1 is MNHNS and CDR2 is SASEGT. The CDR3 is 17 amino acids. V gave up 6 bases and J gave up 2 bases; unmatched junction bases: 12. The source material, RNA transcripts, was used to amplify TCR beta CDR3 regions. HTBI primers drove first-round RT-PCR of the TCR CDR3. A single record per CDR3 protein comes from TCRdb applying MiXCR to the multiplex PCR reads. The sample yields some 270,000 distinct CDR3 sequences, approximately 24% seen once. The sample was blood. This TCR was sampled from a woman between 40 and 55 years old with Graves' ophthalmopathy. V is TRBV6-1 and J is TRBJ2-7; TRBD1 matches at 11 bases. The CDR3 DNA reads as TGTGCCAGCAGAACATCGGGACAGGGGGTTCTGGCCTACGAGCAGTACTTC. Translation: CASRTSGQGVLAYEQYF.